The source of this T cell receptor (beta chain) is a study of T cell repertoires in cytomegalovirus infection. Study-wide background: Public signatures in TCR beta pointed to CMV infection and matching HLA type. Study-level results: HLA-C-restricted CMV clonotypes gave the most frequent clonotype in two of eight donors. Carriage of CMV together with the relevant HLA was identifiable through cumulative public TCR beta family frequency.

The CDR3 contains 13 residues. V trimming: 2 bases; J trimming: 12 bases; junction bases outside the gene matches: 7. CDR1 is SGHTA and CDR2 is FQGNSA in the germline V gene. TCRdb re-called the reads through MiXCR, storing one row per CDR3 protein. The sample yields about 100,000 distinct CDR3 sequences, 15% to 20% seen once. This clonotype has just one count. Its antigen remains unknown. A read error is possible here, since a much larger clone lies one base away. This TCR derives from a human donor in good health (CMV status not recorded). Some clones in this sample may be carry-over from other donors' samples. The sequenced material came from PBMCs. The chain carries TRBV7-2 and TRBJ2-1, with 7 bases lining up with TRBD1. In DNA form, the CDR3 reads TGTGCCAGCAGCTTAAGGGTGAGGACAGGGCAGTTCTTC. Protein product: CASSLRVRTGQFF.